This record covers a single T cell receptor (beta chain). The table came from immunoSEQ multiplex PCR; TCRdb's copy has only in-frame clones and leaves some out. Of roughly 200,000 clones detected, over 85% appear once; the ten largest clones hold 3.5% to 4%. The record originates from a study of T cell responses to AZD1222 COVID-19 vaccine. Trimming stripped 4 bases from V and 5 bases from J, with 14 bases between. The CDR3 totals 13 residues. Germline assignment: CDR1 GTSNPN and CDR2 SVGIG (reference sequence). The chain couples TRBV30 to TRBJ1-2; D perhaps matches TRBD1 (6 bases). This receptor was identified in an adult who received the MenACWY meningococcal vaccine as a control. This material consisted of peripheral blood, taken 28 days after the second dose of the MenACWY control vaccine. The DNA of the CDR3 is TGTGCCTGGAACCTCAGGACAGAATATGGCTACACCTTC. It is translated as CAWNLRTEYGYTF.